This T cell receptor (beta chain) comes out of a study of blood T cell repertoires in COVID-19. On the study more broadly: Donors in the United States, Italy and Spain gave samples during acute or convalescent COVID-19. T cells, B-cell-depleted T cells, or PBMCs provided the cDNA or gDNA that served as material.

CDR1 and CDR2 from the germline V gene are LNHNV and YYDKDF (reference sequence). J lost 9 bases, V lost 8 bases, and 7 bases had no gene match. The CDR3 extends over 13 amino acids. Original handling: Amplification of reference gene primers provided the estimated nucleated cell counts. Clones were sequenced by immunoSEQ multiplex PCR, and TCRdb holds only the in-frame ones, with some missing. The DNA was the basis for D and trimming; V, J and clone size are from that table. In the table there are roughly 250,000 clones, roughly 81% of which are singletons. The origin of this receptor is a man aged 40-55 years with acute or convalescent COVID-19. The specimen sequenced was peripheral blood. The V call is TRBV15, the J call TRBJ1-6; the match to TRBD1 covers 7 bases. CDR3 in amino acids: CATQTGWGSPLHF. The CDR3 DNA sequence: TGTGCCACCCAGACAGGGTGGGGTTCACCCCTCCACTTT.